This record looks at one TCR beta chain sequence and its context. The antigen is undetermined. The sample originates from a study of monozygotic twins with inflammatory bowel disease. Findings of the study overall: Support for any single strong IBD-associated signal or clonotype was not found.

The authors used 3,000 to 3,500 ng of total RNA per TCR library. From the 5' RACE reads, TCRdb lists one entry per CDR3 protein and no DNA. Its table lists about 160,000 distinct CDR3 sequences. Sequencing used blood. The clonotype was recovered from a human donor with ulcerative colitis or Crohn's disease, or a healthy co-twin of an affected twin (not recorded which).

CDR3 sequence: CSAWDRGSNQPQHF. The chain couples TRBV20-1 to TRBJ1-5; the TCRdb call, TRBD1, lacks DNA for checking. Germline V lookup: CDR1 DFQATT, CDR2 SNEGSKA (reference sequence). The CDR3 is made up of 14 amino acids.